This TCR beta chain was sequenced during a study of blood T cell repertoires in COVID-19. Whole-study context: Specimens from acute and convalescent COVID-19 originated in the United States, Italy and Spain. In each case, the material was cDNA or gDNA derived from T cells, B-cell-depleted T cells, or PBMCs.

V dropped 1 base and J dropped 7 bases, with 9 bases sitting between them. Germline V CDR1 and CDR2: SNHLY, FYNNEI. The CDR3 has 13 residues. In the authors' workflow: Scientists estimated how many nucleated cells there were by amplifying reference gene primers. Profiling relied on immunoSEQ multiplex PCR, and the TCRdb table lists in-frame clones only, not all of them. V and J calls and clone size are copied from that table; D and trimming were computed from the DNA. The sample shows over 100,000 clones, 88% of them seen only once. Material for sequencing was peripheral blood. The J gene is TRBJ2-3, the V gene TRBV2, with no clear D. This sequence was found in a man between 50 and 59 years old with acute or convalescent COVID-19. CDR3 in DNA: TGTGCCAGCAGTGAAGTGCGAGGATATACGCAGTATTTT. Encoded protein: CASSEVRGYTQYF.